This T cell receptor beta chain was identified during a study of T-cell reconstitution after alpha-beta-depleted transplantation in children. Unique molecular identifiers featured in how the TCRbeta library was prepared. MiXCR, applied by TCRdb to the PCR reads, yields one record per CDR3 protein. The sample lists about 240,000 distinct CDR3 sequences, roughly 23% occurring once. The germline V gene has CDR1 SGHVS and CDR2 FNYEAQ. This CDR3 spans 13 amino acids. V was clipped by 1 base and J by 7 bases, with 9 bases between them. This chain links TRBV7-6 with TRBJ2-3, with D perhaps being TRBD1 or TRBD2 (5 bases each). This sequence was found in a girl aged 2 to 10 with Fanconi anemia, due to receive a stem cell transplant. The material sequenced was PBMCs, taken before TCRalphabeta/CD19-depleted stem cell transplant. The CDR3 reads CASSLGGGNTQYF. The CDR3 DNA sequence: TGTGCCAGCAGCTTAGGTGGGGGAAATACGCAGTATTTT.